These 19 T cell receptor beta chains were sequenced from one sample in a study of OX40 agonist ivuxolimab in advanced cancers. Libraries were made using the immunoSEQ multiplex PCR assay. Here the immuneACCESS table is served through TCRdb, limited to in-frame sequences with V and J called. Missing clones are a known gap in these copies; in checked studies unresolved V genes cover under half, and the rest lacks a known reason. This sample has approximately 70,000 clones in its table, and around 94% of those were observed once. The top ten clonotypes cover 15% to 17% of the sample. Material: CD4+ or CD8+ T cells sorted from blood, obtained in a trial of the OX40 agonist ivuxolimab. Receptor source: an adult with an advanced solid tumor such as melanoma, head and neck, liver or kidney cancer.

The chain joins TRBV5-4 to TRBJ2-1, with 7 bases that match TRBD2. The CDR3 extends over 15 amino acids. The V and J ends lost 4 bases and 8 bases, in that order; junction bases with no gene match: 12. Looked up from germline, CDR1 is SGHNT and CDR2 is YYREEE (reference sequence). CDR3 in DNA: TGTGCCAGCAGCCCCTACGCCCGACTAGCCTATGAGCAGTTCTTC. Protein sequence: CASSPYARLAYEQFF.

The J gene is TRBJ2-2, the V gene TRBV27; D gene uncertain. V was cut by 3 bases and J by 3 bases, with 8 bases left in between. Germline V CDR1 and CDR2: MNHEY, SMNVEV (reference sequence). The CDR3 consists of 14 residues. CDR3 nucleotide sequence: TGTGCCAGCAGTTTTCTCGAATACACCGGGGAGCTGTTTTTT. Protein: CASSFLEYTGELFF.

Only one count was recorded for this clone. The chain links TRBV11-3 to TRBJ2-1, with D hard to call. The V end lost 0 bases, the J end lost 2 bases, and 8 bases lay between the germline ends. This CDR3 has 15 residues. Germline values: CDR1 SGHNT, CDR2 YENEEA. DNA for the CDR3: TGTGCCAGCAGCTTAGATTGGGGTGCCTACAATGAGCAGTTCTTC. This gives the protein CASSLDWGAYNEQFF.

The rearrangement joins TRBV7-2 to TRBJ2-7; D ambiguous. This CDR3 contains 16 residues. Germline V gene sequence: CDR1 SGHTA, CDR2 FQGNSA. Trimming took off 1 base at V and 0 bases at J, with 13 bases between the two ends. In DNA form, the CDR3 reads TGTGCCAGCAGCTTAGGATCGGTTGGGTTCTCCTACGAGCAGTACTTC. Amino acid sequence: CASSLGSVGFSYEQYF.

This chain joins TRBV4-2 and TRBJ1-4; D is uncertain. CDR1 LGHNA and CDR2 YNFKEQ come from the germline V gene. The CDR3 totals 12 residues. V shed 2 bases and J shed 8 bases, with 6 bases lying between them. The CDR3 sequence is CASSQLGEKLFF. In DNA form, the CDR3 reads TGTGCCAGCAGCCAATTGGGCGAAAAACTGTTTTTT.

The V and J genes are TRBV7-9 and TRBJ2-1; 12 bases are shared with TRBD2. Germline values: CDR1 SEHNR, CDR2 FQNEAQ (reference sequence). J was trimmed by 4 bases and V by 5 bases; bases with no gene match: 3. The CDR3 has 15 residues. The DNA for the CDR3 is TGTGCCAGCAGCAGCGGACTAGCGGGGTACAATGAGCAGTTCTTC. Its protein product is CASSSGLAGYNEQFF.

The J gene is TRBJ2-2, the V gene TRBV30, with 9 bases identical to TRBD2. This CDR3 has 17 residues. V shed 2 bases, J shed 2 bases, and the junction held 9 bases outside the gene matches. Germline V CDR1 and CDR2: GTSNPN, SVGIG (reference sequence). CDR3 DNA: TGTGCCTGGAGTCCCAGGACTAGCGAGAGCAACACCGGGGAGCTGTTTTTT. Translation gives CAWSPRTSESNTGELFF.

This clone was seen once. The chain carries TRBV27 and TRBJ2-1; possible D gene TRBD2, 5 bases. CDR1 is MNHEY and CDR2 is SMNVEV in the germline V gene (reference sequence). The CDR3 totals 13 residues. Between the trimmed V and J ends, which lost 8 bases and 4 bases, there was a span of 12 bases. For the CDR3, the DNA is TGTGCCAGCGGGTGGAGCGGATACAATGAGCAGTTCTTC. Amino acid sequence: CASGWSGYNEQFF.

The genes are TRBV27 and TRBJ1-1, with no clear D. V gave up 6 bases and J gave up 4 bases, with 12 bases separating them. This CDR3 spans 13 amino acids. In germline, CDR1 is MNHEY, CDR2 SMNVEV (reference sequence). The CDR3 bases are TGTGCCAGCAGCTTGACCCTGTCCACTGAAGCTTTCTTT. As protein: CASSLTLSTEAFF.

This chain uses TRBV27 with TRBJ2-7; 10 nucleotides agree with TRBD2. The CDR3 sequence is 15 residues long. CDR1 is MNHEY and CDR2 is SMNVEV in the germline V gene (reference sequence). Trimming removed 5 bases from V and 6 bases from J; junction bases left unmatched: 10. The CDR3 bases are TGTGCCAGCAGTACCACCCTAGCGGGAGACACCGAGCAGTACTTC. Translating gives CASSTTLAGDTEQYF.

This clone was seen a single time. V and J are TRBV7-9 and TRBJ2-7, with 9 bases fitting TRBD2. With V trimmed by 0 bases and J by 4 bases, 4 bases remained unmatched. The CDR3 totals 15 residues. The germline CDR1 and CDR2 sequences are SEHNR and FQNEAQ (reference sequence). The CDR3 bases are TGTGCCAGCAGCTTAGCCGCGGGAGGGGCATACGAGCAGTACTTC. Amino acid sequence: CASSLAAGGAYEQYF.

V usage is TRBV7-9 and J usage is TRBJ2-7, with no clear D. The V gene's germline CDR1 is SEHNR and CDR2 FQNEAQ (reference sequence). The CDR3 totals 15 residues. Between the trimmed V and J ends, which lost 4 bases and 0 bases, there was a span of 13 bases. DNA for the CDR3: TGTGCCAGCAGCTCCCCCCACAGCAGCTCCTACGAGCAGTACTTC. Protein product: CASSSPHSSSYEQYF.

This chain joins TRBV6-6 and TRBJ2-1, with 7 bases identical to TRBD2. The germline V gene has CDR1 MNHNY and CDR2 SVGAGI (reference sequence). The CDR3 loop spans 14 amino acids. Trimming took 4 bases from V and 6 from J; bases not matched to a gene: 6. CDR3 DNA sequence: TGTGCCAGCAGTTTCGGGGGGAAGTCCAATGAGCAGTTCTTC. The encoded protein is CASSFGGKSNEQFF.

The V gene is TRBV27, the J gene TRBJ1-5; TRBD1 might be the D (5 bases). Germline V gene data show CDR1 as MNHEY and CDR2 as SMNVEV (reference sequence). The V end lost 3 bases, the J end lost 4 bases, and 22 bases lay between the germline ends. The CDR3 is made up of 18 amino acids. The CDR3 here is CASSLGPGGSRPNQPQHF. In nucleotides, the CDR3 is TGTGCCAGCAGTTTGGGGCCCGGGGGGTCGCGACCTAATCAGCCCCAGCATTTT.

As DNA, the CDR3 is TGTGCCAGCAGAACAGGCAGCAATCAGCCCCAGCATTTT. It specifies CASRTGSNQPQHF. This sequence joins TRBV6-1 and TRBJ1-5, with a tentative D call TRBD1 (5 bases). Trimming stripped 6 bases from V and 1 base from J, with 7 bases between. CDR1 is MNHNS and CDR2 is SASEGT in the germline V gene. CDR3 size: 13 residues.

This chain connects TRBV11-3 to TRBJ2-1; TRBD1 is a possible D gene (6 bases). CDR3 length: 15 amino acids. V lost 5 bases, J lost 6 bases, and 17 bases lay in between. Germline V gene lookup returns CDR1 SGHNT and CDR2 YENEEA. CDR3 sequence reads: CASSEDQQGSNEQFF. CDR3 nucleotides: TGTGCCAGCAGCGAAGATCAACAGGGTTCCAATGAGCAGTTCTTC.

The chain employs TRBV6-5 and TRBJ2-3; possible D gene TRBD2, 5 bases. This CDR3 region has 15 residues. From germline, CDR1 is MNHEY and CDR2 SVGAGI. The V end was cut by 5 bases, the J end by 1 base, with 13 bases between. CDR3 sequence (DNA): TGTGCCAGCAGTCCCGGACTCCACCGCACAGATACGCAGTATTTT. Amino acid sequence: CASSPGLHRTDTQYF.

As DNA, the CDR3 is TGTGCCAGCAGCTTCGATACGCAGTATTTT. Amino acid sequence: CASSFDTQYF. This chain joins TRBV7-8 and TRBJ2-3; D gene uncertain. Deletions cut 3 bases from V and 6 bases from J, with 1 base between. The CDR3 has 10 residues. Germline CDR1 SGHVS, CDR2 FQNEAQ.

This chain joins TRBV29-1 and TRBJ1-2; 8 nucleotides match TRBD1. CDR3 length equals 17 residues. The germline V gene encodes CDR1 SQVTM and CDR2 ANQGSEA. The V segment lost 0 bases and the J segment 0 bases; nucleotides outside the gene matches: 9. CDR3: CSVEDGIDRGANYGYTF. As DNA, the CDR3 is TGCAGCGTTGAAGATGGTATAGACAGGGGAGCTAACTATGGCTACACCTTC.